The 27 T cell receptor beta chains presented below share a single source sample, sequenced in a study of patients and donors after allogeneic stem cell transplantation. TCRdb redid the calling of the RT-PCR reads with MiXCR, one entry per CDR3 protein. Among about 200,000 distinct CDR3 sequences listed, 35% to 50% were seen once. The sequencing input was blood, either unsorted or a sorted T cell fraction (not recorded which). Source of these receptors: a human donor who was either an allogeneic HSCT recipient or a stem cell or donor lymphocyte infusion donor (not recorded which). It is not recorded whose cells these are; they may come from a transplant donor.

This clonotype was found a few times. This chain connects TRBV9 to TRBJ1-3, with a weak D call TRBD1 (5 bases). The V end was cut by 4 bases, the J end by 4 bases, with 15 bases between. Germline V lookup: CDR1 SGDLS, CDR2 YYNGEE. CDR3 size: 15 residues. The CDR3 here is CASSSDPQGGNTIYF. In nucleotides, the CDR3 is TGTGCCAGCAGCTCAGACCCGCAGGGAGGAAACACCATATATTTT.

In regard to this clonotype: Likely a read error: the CDR3 ends without its conserved phenylalanine or tryptophan. The CDR3 DNA reads TGTGCCTGGAGTAGACAGGTGACGAACACTGAAGCTTTCCTT. This sequence encodes CAWSRQVTNTEAFL. The chain combines TRBV30 with TRBJ1-1; maybe TRBD1 (6 bases). The CDR3 covers 14 residues. Per germline, CDR1 GTSNPN and CDR2 SVGIG (reference sequence). V was trimmed by 2 bases and J by 1 base, leaving 11 bases between them.

The V and J genes are TRBV20-1 and TRBJ1-1, with D perhaps matching TRBD1 (5 bases). Trimming took 5 bases from V and 7 from J, leaving 26 bases between them. The CDR3 spans 16 residues. Germline CDR1 DFQATT, CDR2 SNEGSKA (reference sequence). As DNA, the CDR3 is TGCAGTGCTCGACGCCCCACGGGGGGTCGGGCCAGTGAAGCTTTCTTT. Amino acids: CSARRPTGGRASEAFF.

The gene calls are TRBV7-2 and TRBJ1-1; no reliable D call. The V end lost 5 bases, the J end lost 3 bases, and 7 bases lay between the germline ends. This CDR3 contains 12 residues. Germline-derived CDR1 and CDR2 are SGHTA and FQGNSA. CDR3 region: CASSLSDTEAFF. The CDR3 region has the DNA TGTGCCAGCAGCCTTAGCGACACTGAAGCTTTCTTT.

In this sample, this clonotype turned up many times. This chain uses TRBV6-5 with TRBJ1-1, with D possibly TRBD1 on 6 matching bases. V lost 6 bases and J lost 11, with 19 bases in between. Germline CDR1 MNHEY, CDR2 SVGAGI. The length of the CDR3 is 13 residues. CDR3 loop: CASSPPGGLGAFF. The CDR3 nucleotides read TGTGCCAGCAGCCCTCCGGGGGGCCTCGGGGCTTTCTTT.

The chain recombines TRBV28 with TRBJ2-3; D may be TRBD1 (6 bases). Trimming removed 7 bases from V and 3 bases from J, with 11 bases in between. From germline, CDR1 is MDHEN and CDR2 SYDVKM. This CDR3 has 13 residues. As DNA, the CDR3 is TGTGCCAGCAAGTCAGGGGTTACAGATACGCAGTATTTT. Encoded protein: CASKSGVTDTQYF.

The CDR3 DNA reads TGTGCCAGCAGTCAACTCGGGACTCCGAGCTCCTACGAGCAGTACTTC. It encodes CASSQLGTPSSYEQYF. The V and J genes are TRBV27 and TRBJ2-7; D may be TRBD2 (6 bases). Trimming removed 5 bases at V and 0 bases at J, with 17 bases between. Germline-derived CDR1 and CDR2 are MNHEY and SMNVEV (reference sequence). The CDR3 loop spans 16 amino acids.

The V gene is TRBV6-5, the J gene TRBJ1-1; possibly TRBD1 for D (5 bases). Germline V CDR1 and CDR2: MNHEY, SVGAGI. CDR3 size: 17 residues. Deletions cut 6 bases from V and 6 bases from J, with 26 bases between. CDR3 bases: TGTGCCAGCAGCTACATACCCGGGACGCTCCCCGGGGCTGAAGCTTTCTTT. It specifies CASSYIPGTLPGAEAFF.

This chain joins TRBV12-3 or TRBV12-4 and TRBJ1-6, with D possibly being TRBD1 (5 bases). The CDR3 has 14 amino acids. The V gene lost 6 bases and the J gene lost 10 bases, with 16 bases spanning the gap. The CDR3 DNA reads TGTGCCAGCAGCCCCAGGGCTCCGATATCACCCCTCCACTTT. Translated, it gives CASSPRAPISPLHF.

The table lists this clonotype with a few counts. This chain uses TRBV2 with TRBJ1-5, with D tentatively TRBD1 (5 bases). This CDR3 region has 15 residues. V dropped 6 bases and J dropped 4 bases, with 16 bases sitting between them. CDR1 and CDR2 from the germline V gene are SNHLY and FYNNEI. In DNA, the CDR3 is TGTGCCAGCAGAGCAAGTGGACATCCGAATCAGCCCCAGCATTTT. This gives the protein CASRASGHPNQPQHF.

This clonotype was counted only a few times. V and J are TRBV10-3 and TRBJ2-7, with 7 bases fitting TRBD2. The length of the CDR3 is 13 residues. With 10 bases clipped from V and 4 bases from J, the junction kept 10 bases outside the gene matches. From germline, CDR1 is ENHRY and CDR2 SYGVKD. The CDR3 protein is CATGAGNGYEQYF. DNA for the CDR3: TGTGCCACGGGAGCGGGAAATGGATACGAGCAGTACTTC.

This clonotype was detected many times. The J gene is TRBJ1-1, the V gene TRBV6-5, with TRBD1 matching 7 bases. CDR3 length equals 13 residues. V shed 6 bases, J shed 6 bases, and the junction held 7 bases outside the gene matches. Per the germline V gene, CDR1 is MNHEY and CDR2 is SVGAGI. The CDR3 sequence: CASRVNRGPEAFF. In nucleotides, the CDR3 is TGTGCCAGCAGGGTAAACAGGGGCCCTGAAGCTTTCTTT.

The chain joins TRBV27 to TRBJ2-7; a weak D match, TRBD1 (6 bases). CDR3 length: 13 residues. Germline V lookup: CDR1 MNHEY, CDR2 SMNVEV (reference sequence). V gave up 10 bases and J gave up 0 bases, with 13 bases separating them. CDR3 region: CATTGTSSYEQYF. Written as DNA, the CDR3 is TGTGCCACCACAGGGACCAGCTCCTACGAGCAGTACTTC.

This clonotype was seen a handful of times. The CDR3 DNA reads TGCGCCAGCAGCCGCCCCGTCCCCAGAGGCGCTAAAGCCATGAACACTGAAGCTTTCTTT. Protein product: CASSRPVPRGAKAMNTEAFF. The genes are TRBV4-3 and TRBJ1-1, with D unresolved. This CDR3 is 20 amino acids long. Germline CDR1 and CDR2: LGHNA and YSLEER. V lost 4 bases, J lost 0 bases, and 27 bases lay in between.

The chain carries TRBV30 and TRBJ1-3, with D unclear. The CDR3 consists of 13 residues. V shed 1 base and J shed 4 bases, with 8 bases lying between them. Germline V gene data show CDR1 as GTSNPN and CDR2 as SVGIG (reference sequence). CDR3 in DNA: TGTGCCTGGAGTGGCGGAGGAGGAAACACCATATATTTT. Residues: CAWSGGGGNTIYF.

V usage is TRBV3-1 and J usage is TRBJ2-7; D call uncertain. Trimming took off 0 bases at V and 2 bases at J, with 14 bases between the two ends. The CDR3 is made up of 16 amino acids. Germline values: CDR1 LGHDT, CDR2 YNNKEL (reference sequence). The CDR3 here is CASSQETPTLTYEQYF. Written as DNA, the CDR3 is TGTGCCAGCAGCCAAGAGACCCCGACGCTGACCTACGAGCAGTACTTC.

This chain joins TRBV9 and TRBJ1-2; 9 bases align to TRBD1. Trimming at V came to 3 bases and at J to 4 bases, leaving 7 bases not matched to a gene. CDR3 length: 15 residues. Per the germline V gene, CDR1 is SGDLS and CDR2 is YYNGEE. CDR3 region: CASSAGTGSRYGYTF. CDR3 in DNA: TGTGCCAGCAGCGCCGGGACAGGGTCCCGCTATGGCTACACCTTC. Supplemented by reference TRBV9 and TRBJ1-2, the full variable domain reads DSGVTQTPKHLITATGQRVTLRCSPRSGDLSVYWYQQSLDQGLQFLIQYYNGEERAKGNILERFSAQQFPDLHSELNLSSLELGDSALYFCASSAGTGSRYGYTFGSGTRLTVV.

V is TRBV5-4 and J is TRBJ2-5; the D is unclear. The CDR3 is made up of 15 amino acids. Per germline, CDR1 SGHNT and CDR2 YYREEE (reference sequence). V was clipped by 4 bases and J by 1 base, with 14 bases between them. The CDR3 protein is CASSPSAPLQETQYF. The CDR3 bases are TGTGCCAGCAGCCCGTCGGCTCCCCTCCAAGAGACCCAGTACTTC.

The chain recombines TRBV5-1 with TRBJ1-5; D not resolved. Trimming removed 0 bases at V and 11 bases at J, with 12 bases between. Germline CDR1 is SGHRS and CDR2 is YFSETQ. This CDR3 contains 13 residues. This CDR3 is CASSLAPERTQHF. As DNA, the CDR3 is TGCGCCAGCAGCTTGGCCCCGGAGCGCACCCAGCATTTT. The full variable domain, its missing parts supplied by reference TRBV5-1 and TRBJ1-5, is KAGVTQTPRYLIKTRGQQVTLSCSPISGHRSVSWYQQTPGQGLQFLFEYFSETQRNKGNFPGRFSGRQFSNSRSEMNVSTLELGDSALYLCASSLAPERTQHFGDGTRLSIL.

The rearrangement joins TRBV6-6 to TRBJ1-5; maybe TRBD1 (6 bases). The germline V gene encodes CDR1 MNHNY and CDR2 SVGAGI (reference sequence). This CDR3 spans 13 amino acids. The ends were cut back, 7 bases at V and 6 bases at J, with 13 bases in the middle. CDR3 sequence: CASNLQGVQPQHF. In DNA form, the CDR3 reads TGTGCCAGCAACCTACAGGGCGTTCAGCCCCAGCATTTT.

The chain couples TRBV5-6 to TRBJ2-7, with 7 bases that match TRBD2. J was trimmed by 7 bases and V by 4 bases; bases with no gene match: 11. Germline V gene data show CDR1 as SGHDT and CDR2 as YYEEEE. CDR3 length: 14 amino acids. CDR3 amino acids: CASSLGLGGGEQYF. Written as DNA, the CDR3 is TGTGCCAGCAGCCTGGGACTCGGGGGAGGGGAGCAGTACTTC.

CDR3: CASSSGASGANVLTF. In nucleotides, the CDR3 is TGTGCCAGCAGTTCAGGGGCCTCTGGGGCCAACGTCCTGACTTTC. This chain links TRBV12-3 or TRBV12-4 with TRBJ2-6; D possibly corresponds to TRBD1 (6 bases). V was clipped by 4 bases and J by 0 bases, with 7 bases between them. The CDR3 loop spans 15 amino acids.

This clonotype came up a few times. The chain uses TRBV7-8 and TRBJ1-4, with D maybe TRBD1 (5 bases). Germline-derived CDR1 and CDR2 are SGHVS and FQNEAQ. The ends were cut back, 1 base at V and 0 bases at J, with 12 bases in the middle. The CDR3 is 17 amino acids. CDR3 region: CASSLGLGHPTNEKLFF. CDR3 DNA: TGTGCCAGCAGCTTAGGCCTAGGACATCCAACTAATGAAAAACTGTTTTTT.

The rearrangement uses TRBV5-6 and TRBJ1-3; D gene ambiguous. The V gene lost 1 base and the J gene lost 4 bases, with 15 bases spanning the gap. CDR3 size: 16 residues. The germline gives CDR1 SGHDT, CDR2 YYEEEE. CDR3 in DNA: TGTGCCAGCAGCTTGAATCGAGGGCTCTCGGGAAACACCATATATTTT. This gives the protein CASSLNRGLSGNTIYF. Filled out from reference TRBV5-6 and TRBJ1-3, the complete variable domain reads DAGVTQSPTHLIKTRGQQVTLRCSPKSGHDTVSWYQQALGQGPQFIFQYYEEEERQRGNFPDRFSGHQFPNYSSELNVNALLLGDSALYLCASSLNRGLSGNTIYFGEGSWLTVV.

This clonotype was seen a few times. The genes are TRBV20-1 and TRBJ1-1; 8 nucleotides agree with TRBD1. Losses at the gene ends were 6 bases for V and 6 bases for J; bases not matched to a gene: 9. This CDR3 has 13 amino acids. Per germline, CDR1 DFQATT and CDR2 SNEGSKA (reference sequence). The CDR3 DNA follows: TGCAGTGCCAACAGGGGGAACAACGCTGAAGCTTTCTTT. Its protein is CSANRGNNAEAFF.

This clonotype has more than one count but fewer than ten. The chain is built from TRBV20-1 and TRBJ2-6; 11 bases fit TRBD1. In germline, CDR1 is DFQATT, CDR2 SNEGSKA (reference sequence). The CDR3 runs 17 residues. V gave up 3 bases and J gave up 1 base; unmatched junction bases: 5. The CDR3 is CSARMGTGGSGANVLTF. The CDR3 nucleotides are TGCAGTGCTAGGATGGGGACAGGGGGTTCTGGGGCCAACGTCCTGACTTTC.

This clonotype was counted between two and nine times. V gene TRBV2 combines with J gene TRBJ1-2, with D possibly TRBD1 on 5 matching bases. This CDR3 region has 12 residues. From germline, CDR1 is SNHLY and CDR2 FYNNEI. V lost 3 bases and J 8 bases, leaving 10 bases between the germline ends. The CDR3 sequence is CASSEGPGGYTF. CDR3 DNA: TGTGCCAGCAGTGAGGGACCGGGCGGCTACACCTTC.